This entry lists 27 T cell receptor beta chains sequenced from one sample in a study of CD8 T cells in Susac syndrome (dated by TCRdb to between 2018 and 2021). Library method: the immunoSEQ multiplex PCR assay. RNA was extracted using the RNeasy kit, and roughly 0.5 to 1 ug of the RNA was reverse transcribed with random hexamers. TCRdb reran the public reads through fastp at Q25 and MiXCR, keeping productive beta chains. Each entry merges the rows of one CDR3 protein and shows their most common DNA and genes. Counted in this sample were 100,000 to 150,000 distinct CDR3 sequences; 80% to 85% of them appeared once. Of the sample, around 0.5% is held by the ten largest clones. Material for sequencing was CD8+ T cells from PBMCs. The receptors shown here come from a human donor with multiple sclerosis.

The chain uses TRBV27 and TRBJ1-1, with TRBD1 as a possible D gene (6 bases). This CDR3 has 16 amino acids. Per germline, CDR1 MNHEY and CDR2 SMNVEV (reference sequence). V lost 8 bases to trimming and J lost 11 bases, with 30 bases between them. Written as DNA, the CDR3 is TGTGCCAGCGGATCAGGGGCGGGATATGGCGACTTAGCGGCTTTCTTT. It is translated as CASGSGAGYGDLAAFF.

This clonotype was counted once. The gene calls are TRBV18 and TRBJ2-6, with D unresolved. CDR3 length: 19 amino acids. The V gene's germline CDR1 is KGHSH and CDR2 LQKENI. Trimming stripped 6 bases from V and 1 base from J, with 22 bases between. This chain's CDR3 is CASSHSPRSILSGANVLTF. The DNA for the CDR3 is TGTGCCAGCTCCCATAGTCCCCGGTCGATATTATCTGGGGCCAACGTCCTGACTTTC.

The V and J genes are TRBV9 and TRBJ2-1; 10 bases match TRBD2. This CDR3 has 15 residues. The ends lost 3 bases at V and 7 bases at J; junction bases unmatched: 7. Germline CDR1 reads SGDLS; CDR2 reads YYNGEE. The CDR3 loop is CASSEREGPRNEQFF. The CDR3 DNA follows: TGTGCCAGCAGCGAGCGGGAGGGCCCCCGGAATGAGCAGTTCTTC.

This chain links TRBV20-1 with TRBJ2-3; D ambiguous. CDR3 size: 16 residues. Germline-derived CDR1 and CDR2 are DFQATT and SNEGSKA (reference sequence). The V gene lost 1 base and the J gene lost 10 bases, with 24 bases spanning the gap. CDR3 bases: TGCAGTGCTAGAGTAGGGCTAAGAGTCGCTAAGCACCCGCAGTATTTT. Protein product: CSARVGLRVAKHPQYF.

This clonotype was picked up one time. This sequence joins TRBV4-3 and TRBJ2-1; D unclear. V lost 4 bases and J 4 bases, leaving 17 bases between the germline ends. There are 16 residues in the CDR3. Germline V gene data show CDR1 as LGHNA and CDR2 as YSLEER. CDR3 region: CASSRSQSPEYNEQFF. The CDR3 DNA reads as TGCGCCAGCAGCCGGTCCCAGAGCCCTGAATACAATGAGCAGTTCTTC.

V gene TRBV2 combines with J gene TRBJ2-4, with D perhaps assigned TRBD1 or TRBD2 (5 bases each). The V gene lost 8 bases and the J gene lost 6 bases, with 20 bases spanning the gap. The CDR3 is 15 amino acids. Germline CDR1 reads SNHLY; CDR2 reads FYNNEI. The CDR3: CASGSGPGVLNIQYF. The CDR3 DNA is TGTGCCAGCGGATCGGGACCTGGGGTCTTAAACATTCAGTACTTC.

This chain connects TRBV12-3 or TRBV12-4 to TRBJ2-5, with 8 nucleotides matching TRBD1. The CDR3 consists of 15 residues. The junction had 8 bases not matched to a gene; V was cut back by 3 bases and J by 5 bases. The CDR3 sequence is CASSFFRTGPETQYF. The CDR3 DNA is TGTGCCAGCAGTTTCTTTCGGACAGGGCCGGAGACCCAGTACTTC.

This clonotype was seen a handful of times. The chain joins TRBV5-4 to TRBJ2-7, with D possibly being TRBD1 (6 bases). Trimming cost V 2 bases and J 4 bases, with 10 bases left between them. The germline V gene encodes CDR1 SGHNT and CDR2 YYREEE (reference sequence). The CDR3 is made up of 13 amino acids. CDR3: CASSFTQGYEQYF. Written as DNA, the CDR3 is TGTGCCAGCAGCTTCACACAGGGTTACGAGCAGTACTTC.

The CDR3 DNA reads TGTGCCAGCAGTTCCGCCAATCAGCCCCAGCATTTT. Its protein product is CASSSANQPQHF. The rearrangement joins TRBV6-1 to TRBJ1-5; D is unclear. The germline V gene has CDR1 MNHNS and CDR2 SASEGT. With 5 bases removed from V and 3 bases from J, the gap between germline ends came to 5 bases. CDR3 length equals 12 residues.

CDR3 in amino acids: CTARGGAEAFF. The CDR3 nucleotides read TGCACCGCCAGGGGAGGCGCCGAAGCTTTCTTT. The chain carries TRBV20-1 and TRBJ1-1; possibly TRBD1 for D (6 bases). The germline V gene has CDR1 DFQATT and CDR2 SNEGSKA (reference sequence). The CDR3 spans 11 residues.

The chain recombines TRBV18 with TRBJ2-1, with D perhaps matching TRBD2 (6 bases). The CDR3 extends over 15 amino acids. CDR1 and CDR2 from the germline V gene are KGHSH and LQKENI. V shed 2 bases and J shed 6 bases, with 14 bases lying between them. CDR3 in amino acids: CASSPGYGSINEQFF. Here the CDR3 DNA reads TGTGCCAGCTCACCAGGGTACGGGAGTATCAATGAGCAGTTCTTC.

The chain links TRBV7-3 to TRBJ2-1; 8 nucleotides line up with TRBD2. The CDR3 totals 16 residues. Germline CDR1 reads SGHTA; CDR2 reads FQGTGA. V lost 1 base to trimming and J lost 2 bases; unmatched junction nucleotides: 4. The CDR3 reads CASSLNARGAYNEQFF. The DNA for the CDR3 is TGTGCCAGCAGCTTAAACGCGCGGGGGGCCTACAATGAGCAGTTCTTC.

This chain links TRBV12-3 or TRBV12-4 with TRBJ2-3, with 7 bases lining up with TRBD2. The CDR3 totals 17 residues. After removal of 6 bases from V and 3 bases from J, the junction contained 15 bases not matched to a gene. CDR3 nucleotides: TGTGCCAGCAGCAAAAGCGGGACCGTCTCGGGGACAGATACGCAGTATTTT. It yields the protein CASSKSGTVSGTDTQYF.

The chain couples TRBV13 to TRBJ2-7; no firm D call. Looked up from germline, CDR1 is PRHDT and CDR2 is FYEKMQ (reference sequence). The V end lost 0 bases, the J end lost 4 bases, and 13 bases lay between the germline ends. The CDR3 has 15 residues. The DNA for the CDR3 is TGTGCCAGCAGCTTAGGTGGGCCCCTAGGGTACGAGCAGTACTTC. It yields the protein CASSLGGPLGYEQYF. Looking up the rest from reference TRBV13 and TRBJ2-7 gives the full variable domain: AAGVIQSPRHLIKEKRETATLKCYPIPRHDTVYWYQQGPGQDPQFLISFYEKMQSDKGSIPDRFSAQQFSDYHSELNMSSLELGDSALYFCASSLGGPLGYEQYFGPGTRLTVT.

The J gene is TRBJ2-3, the V gene TRBV18; TRBD2 matches at 10 bases. Looked up from germline, CDR1 is KGHSH and CDR2 is LQKENI. CDR3 length: 17 residues. Trimming at V came to 5 bases and at J to 4 bases, leaving 12 bases not matched to a gene. The CDR3, as DNA: TGTGCCAGCTCAACGCCGGGACTAGCGATCGGGGCAGATACGCAGTATTTT. Translation gives CASSTPGLAIGADTQYF.

The chain carries TRBV12-3 or TRBV12-4 and TRBJ1-2, with a weak D call TRBD1 (5 bases). V lost 6 bases and J lost 4, with 12 bases in between. The CDR3 length is 13 residues. The CDR3 DNA is TGTGCCAGCAGCTCCGGGACTTCCTATGGCTACACCTTC. Protein sequence: CASSSGTSYGYTF.

V is TRBV12-3 or TRBV12-4 and J is TRBJ1-2; the match to TRBD1 covers 7 bases. J gave up 4 bases and V 6 bases, and 5 bases lay outside the gene matches. The CDR3 has 13 residues. The CDR3 DNA is TGTGCCAGCAGCCCGACAGGGTCCTATGGCTACACCTTC. Its translation is CASSPTGSYGYTF.

The V call is TRBV20-1, the J call TRBJ2-1; possibly TRBD2 for D (7 bases). The CDR3 sequence is 16 residues long. CDR1 and CDR2 (germline): DFQATT, SNEGSKA (reference sequence). Trimming removed 5 bases at V and 0 bases at J, with 17 bases between. The CDR3 is CSAPYWEGGSYNEQFF. CDR3 DNA sequence: TGCAGTGCTCCCTACTGGGAGGGGGGCTCCTACAATGAGCAGTTCTTC.

The chain is built from TRBV4-1 and TRBJ2-7; D possibly corresponds to TRBD1 (5 bases). The ends were cut back, 0 bases at V and 3 bases at J, with 12 bases in the middle. The germline CDR1 and CDR2 sequences are MGHRA and YSYEKL. The CDR3 runs to 15 residues. Here the CDR3 reads CASSQDRTTLYEQYF. The CDR3 DNA reads TGCGCCAGCAGCCAAGATAGGACAACCCTCTACGAGCAGTACTTC.

The chain employs TRBV6-2 or TRBV6-3 and TRBJ1-5, with D tentatively TRBD1 (5 bases). The germline V and J ends were trimmed by 2 bases and 7 bases, with 12 bases remaining between them. This CDR3 is built from 14 residues. Germline CDR1 and CDR2: MNHEY and SVGEGT. The CDR3 DNA follows: TGTGCCAGCAGTTACGGGAGGGGTGGGCAGCCCCAGCATTTT. Translation gives CASSYGRGGQPQHF.

CDR3 bases: TGTGCCAGCAGTTTATCGACTATGACCCACAGTGAGTTCTTC. Protein sequence: CASSLSTMTHSEFF. V and J are TRBV27 and TRBJ2-1; a possible D gene is TRBD2 (5 bases). Germline V gene lookup returns CDR1 MNHEY and CDR2 SMNVEV (reference sequence). V was cut by 0 bases and J by 14 bases, with 17 bases left in between. The CDR3 is made up of 14 amino acids.

The chain uses TRBV27 and TRBJ1-2; D is uncertain. Germline loops: CDR1 MNHEY, CDR2 SMNVEV (reference sequence). This CDR3 is 15 amino acids long. The V and J ends lost 5 bases and 4 bases respectively, with 17 bases between them. The CDR3 here is CASSPTGGLGYGYTF. The CDR3 nucleotides read TGTGCCAGCAGTCCCACGGGAGGTCTGGGCTATGGCTACACCTTC.

The chain combines TRBV30 with TRBJ2-1, with D maybe TRBD2 (6 bases). Germline V gene data show CDR1 as GTSNPN and CDR2 as SVGIG (reference sequence). CDR3 length: 17 amino acids. V lost 0 bases to trimming and J lost 4 bases, with 19 bases between them. CDR3 sequence: CAWSVGGVTYQYNEQFF. The CDR3 nucleotides read TGTGCCTGGAGTGTGGGGGGAGTCACCTACCAATACAATGAGCAGTTCTTC.

J is TRBJ2-7 and V is TRBV2, with 11 bases lining up with TRBD2. The length of the CDR3 is 18 residues. Germline V gives CDR1 SNHLY, CDR2 FYNNEI. After removal of 6 bases from V and 2 bases from J, the junction contained 15 bases not matched to a gene. The CDR3 nucleotides are TGTGCCAGCAGCGAGACGATCCTACTAGCGGGGGACCCCTACGAGCAGTACTTC. Translating it yields CASSETILLAGDPYEQYF.

CDR3 sequence (DNA): TGTGCCAGCAAAGACACAGGGGGCGCATACAATGAGCAGTTCTTC. This gives the protein CASKDTGGAYNEQFF. V gene TRBV2 combines with J gene TRBJ2-1; 9 positions agree with TRBD1. The CDR3 length is 15 residues. Germline values: CDR1 SNHLY, CDR2 FYNNEI. V gave up 7 bases and J gave up 4 bases; unmatched junction bases: 8.

The rearrangement joins TRBV6-5 to TRBJ2-2, with D perhaps TRBD2 (6 bases). The CDR3 is made up of 14 amino acids. Trimming took off 0 bases at V and 9 bases at J, with 11 bases between the two ends. Germline V lookup: CDR1 MNHEY, CDR2 SVGAGI. CDR3 in amino acids: CASSYSEGSRELFF. CDR3 nucleotide sequence: TGTGCCAGCAGTTACTCGGAGGGTAGCCGGGAGCTGTTTTTT.

The rearrangement uses TRBV5-6 and TRBJ2-7; D remains ambiguous. The germline V and J ends were trimmed by 4 bases and 6 bases, with 11 bases remaining between them. CDR1 is SGHDT, CDR2 YYEEEE, per germline. This CDR3 comprises 12 residues. The CDR3 DNA reads as TGTGCCAGCAGCGGGGTGTTCGGCGAGCAGTACTTC. Protein: CASSGVFGEQYF.